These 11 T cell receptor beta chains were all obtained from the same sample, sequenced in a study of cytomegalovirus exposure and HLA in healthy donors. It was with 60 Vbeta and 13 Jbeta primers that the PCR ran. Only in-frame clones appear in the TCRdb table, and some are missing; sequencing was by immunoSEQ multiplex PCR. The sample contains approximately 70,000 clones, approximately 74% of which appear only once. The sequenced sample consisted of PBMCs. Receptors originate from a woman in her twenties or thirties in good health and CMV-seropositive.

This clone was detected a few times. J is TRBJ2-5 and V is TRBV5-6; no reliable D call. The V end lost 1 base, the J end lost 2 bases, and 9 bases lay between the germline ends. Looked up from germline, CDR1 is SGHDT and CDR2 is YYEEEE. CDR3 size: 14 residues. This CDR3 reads CASSLTAKQETQYF. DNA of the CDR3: TGTGCCAGCAGCTTGACCGCGAAACAAGAGACCCAGTACTTC.

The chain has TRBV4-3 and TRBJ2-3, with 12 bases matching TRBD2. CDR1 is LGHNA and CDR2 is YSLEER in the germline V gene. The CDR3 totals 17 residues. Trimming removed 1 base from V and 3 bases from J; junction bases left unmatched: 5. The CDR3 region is CASSQASGRVFTDTQYF. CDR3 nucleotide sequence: TGCGCCAGCAGCCAAGCTAGCGGGAGGGTGTTTACAGATACGCAGTATTTT.

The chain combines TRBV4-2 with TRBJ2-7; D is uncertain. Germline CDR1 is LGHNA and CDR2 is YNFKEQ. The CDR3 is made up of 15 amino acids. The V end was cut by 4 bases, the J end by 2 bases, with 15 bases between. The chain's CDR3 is CASSPPLADTYEQYF. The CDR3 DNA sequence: TGTGCCAGCAGCCCCCCCCTCGCGGATACCTACGAGCAGTACTTC.

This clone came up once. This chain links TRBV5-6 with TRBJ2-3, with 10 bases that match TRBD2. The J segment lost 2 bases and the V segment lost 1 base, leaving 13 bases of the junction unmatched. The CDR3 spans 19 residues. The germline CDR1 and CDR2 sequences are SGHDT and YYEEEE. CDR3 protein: CASSLFWLAGVENTDTQYF. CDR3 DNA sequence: TGTGCCAGCAGCTTGTTTTGGCTAGCGGGAGTGGAGAACACAGATACGCAGTATTTT.

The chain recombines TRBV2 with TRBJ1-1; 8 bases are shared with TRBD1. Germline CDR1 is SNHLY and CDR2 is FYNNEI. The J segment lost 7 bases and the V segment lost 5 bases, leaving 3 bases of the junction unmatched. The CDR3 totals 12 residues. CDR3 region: CASSRQGLEAFF. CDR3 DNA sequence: TGTGCCAGCAGTAGACAGGGGCTTGAAGCTTTCTTT.

In nucleotides, the CDR3 is TGTGCCAGCAGTTCCCCCGGCGGGACAGGGGGCTACGAGCAGTTCTTC. This codes for CASSSPGGTGGYEQFF. The chain carries TRBV7-9 and TRBJ2-1; 12 bases agree with TRBD1. V was pared by 6 bases and J by 10 bases, with 13 bases of the junction left unmatched. The germline gives CDR1 SEHNR, CDR2 FQNEAQ (reference sequence). CDR3 size: 16 residues. The full variable domain, in which reference TRBV7-9 and TRBJ2-1 provide the parts outside the CDR3, is DTGVSQNPRHKITKRGQNVTFRCDPISEHNRLYWYRQTLGQGPEFLTYFQNEAQLEKSRLLSDRFSAERPKGSFSTLEIQRTEQGDSAMYLCASSSPGGTGGYEQFFGPGTRLTVL.

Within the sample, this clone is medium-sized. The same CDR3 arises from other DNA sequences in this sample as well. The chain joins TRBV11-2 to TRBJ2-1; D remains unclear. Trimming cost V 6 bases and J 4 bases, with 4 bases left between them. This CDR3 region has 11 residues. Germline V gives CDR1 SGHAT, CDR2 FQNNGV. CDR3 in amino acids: CASSHYNEQFF. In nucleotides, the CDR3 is TGTGCCAGCAGTCATTACAATGAGCAGTTCTTC.

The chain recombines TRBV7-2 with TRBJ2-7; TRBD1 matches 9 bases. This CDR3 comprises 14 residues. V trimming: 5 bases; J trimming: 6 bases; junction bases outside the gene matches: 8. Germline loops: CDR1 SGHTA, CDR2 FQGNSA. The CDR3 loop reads CASSPDRGLVEQYF. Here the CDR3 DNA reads TGTGCCAGCAGCCCAGACAGGGGGTTAGTCGAGCAGTACTTC.

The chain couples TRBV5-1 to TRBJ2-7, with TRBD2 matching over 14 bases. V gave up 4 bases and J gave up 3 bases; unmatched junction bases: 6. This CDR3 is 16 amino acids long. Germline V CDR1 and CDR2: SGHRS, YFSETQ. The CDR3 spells CASSPGTSGSIYEQYF. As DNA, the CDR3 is TGCGCCAGCAGCCCCGGGACTAGCGGGAGTATCTACGAGCAGTACTTC.

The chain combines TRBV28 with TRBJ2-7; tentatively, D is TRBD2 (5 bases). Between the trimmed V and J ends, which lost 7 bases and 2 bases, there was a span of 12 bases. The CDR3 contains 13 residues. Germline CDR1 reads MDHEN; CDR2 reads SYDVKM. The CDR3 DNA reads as TGTGCCAGCAATGGTGAGGGCCCCTACGAGCAGTACTTC. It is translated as CASNGEGPYEQYF.

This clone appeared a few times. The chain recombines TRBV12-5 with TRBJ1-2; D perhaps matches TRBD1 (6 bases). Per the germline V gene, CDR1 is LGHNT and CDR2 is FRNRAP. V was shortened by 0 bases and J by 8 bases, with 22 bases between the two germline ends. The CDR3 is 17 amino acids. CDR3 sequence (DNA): TGTGCTAGTGGTTTGGTTTGGGACAACGGACGGGCATCCGGCTACACCTTC. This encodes CASGLVWDNGRASGYTF.